This T cell receptor beta chain was retrieved from a study of CDR3 diversity in severe acne. TCRdb independently ran MiXCR on the PCR reads; one entry per CDR3 protein. The sample lists about 97,000 distinct CDR3 sequences; roughly half were seen once. Germline V CDR1 and CDR2: SNHLY, FYNNEI. The CDR3 covers 12 residues. The V end was cut by 7 bases, the J end by 4 bases, with 10 bases between. The V gene is TRBV2, the J gene TRBJ1-2, with a possible D match to TRBD1 (5 bases). This sequence originates from a male donor with acne. Sample: blood. The CDR3 nucleotides read TGTGCCAGCACCCAGGGCAGCTATGGCTACACCTTC. This gives the protein CASTQGSYGYTF.